Sequencing of this T cell receptor beta chain was carried out in a study of tumor and adjacent non-tumor tissue in lung cancer. The wider study: The patients, 10 men and roughly 5 women, were roughly 30 to 80 with stage I to III disease. Some 4.2 million productive TCRbeta reads were obtained per sample on average.

Three rounds of nested PCR, following a modified ARM-PCR protocol, produced the TCRbeta library. From the multiplex PCR reads, TCRdb called clonotypes with MiXCR, one entry per CDR3 protein. The sample lists 110,000 or so distinct CDR3 sequences, around 75% seen once, with about 40% in the top ten. RNA was extracted from bulk tissue without any cell sorting. Newly diagnosed lung cancer patients had thoracic surgery in China, August–late 2014, without prior chemotherapy. Findings and caveats of the study: Higher tumor TCR diversity was associated with shorter survival.

Germline CDR1 SGHDT, CDR2 YYEEEE. The CDR3 has 15 amino acids. Trimming took off 6 bases at V and 1 base at J, with 16 bases between the two ends. As for this clonotype: Its antigen is unidentified. With a much larger clone just one base away, this may be a read error.

This chain connects TRBV5-6 to TRBJ1-2; D gene unclear. This TCR derives from a woman aged 55-69 years with non-small cell lung cancer. Sequencing input: lung tumor tissue. CDR3 sequence reads: CASNEGYILNYGYTF. The CDR3 region has the DNA TGTGCCAGCAACGAGGGCTACATCCTTAACTATGGCTACACCTTC.